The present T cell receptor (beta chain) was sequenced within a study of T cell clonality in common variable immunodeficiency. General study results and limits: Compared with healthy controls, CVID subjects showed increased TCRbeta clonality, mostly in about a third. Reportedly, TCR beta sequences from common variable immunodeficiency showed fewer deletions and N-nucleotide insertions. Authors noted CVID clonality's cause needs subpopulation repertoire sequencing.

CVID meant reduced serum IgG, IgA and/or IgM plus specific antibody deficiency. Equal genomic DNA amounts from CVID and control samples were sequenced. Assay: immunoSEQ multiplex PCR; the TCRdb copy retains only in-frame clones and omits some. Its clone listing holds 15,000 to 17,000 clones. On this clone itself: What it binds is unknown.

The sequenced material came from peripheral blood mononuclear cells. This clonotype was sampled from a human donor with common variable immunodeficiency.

The sequenced CDR3 bases are TGCGCCAGCAGCAGGGGGGACAGATTCCAAGAGACC. Its protein product is CASSRGDRFQET. The CDR3 as a whole reads CASSRGDRFQETQYF. The chain combines TRBV5-1 with TRBJ2-5; tentatively, D is TRBD1 (7 bases). The read ends 3 residues before the CDR3 terminus; that terminus is restored from the germline J gene. The CDR3 runs 15 residues. Trimming removed 4 bases from V and 1 base from J, with 14 bases in between. Per the germline V gene, CDR1 is SGHRS and CDR2 is YFSETQ.